This T cell receptor beta chain is from a study of blood T cell repertoires in COVID-19. This CDR3 has 14 residues. TCRdb's copy holds only in-frame clones and misses some; the assay was immunoSEQ multiplex PCR. In the table there are some 190,000 clones, approximately 73% of which are singletons. The V gene is TRBV21-1, the J gene TRBJ2-1; no check of the table's D call, TRBD2, against the DNA was made. TRBV21-1 is labeled a pseudogene. Sequenced sample: PBMCs or T cells enriched from blood (not recorded which). The sequence derives from a woman aged 50 to 60 with acute COVID-19. The CDR3 bases are TGTGCCAGCGTCGGACTACAAGTCTACAATGAGCAGTTCTTC. It is translated as CASVGLQVYNEQFF.